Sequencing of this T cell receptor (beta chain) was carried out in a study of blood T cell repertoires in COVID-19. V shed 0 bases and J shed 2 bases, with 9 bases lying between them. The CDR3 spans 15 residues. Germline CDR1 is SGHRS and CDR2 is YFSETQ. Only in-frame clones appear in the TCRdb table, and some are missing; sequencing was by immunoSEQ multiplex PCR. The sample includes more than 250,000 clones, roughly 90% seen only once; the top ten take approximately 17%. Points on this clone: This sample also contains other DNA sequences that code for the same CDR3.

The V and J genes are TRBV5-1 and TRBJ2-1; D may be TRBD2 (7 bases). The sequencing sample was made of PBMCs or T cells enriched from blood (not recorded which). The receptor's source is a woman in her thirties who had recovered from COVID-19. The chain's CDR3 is CASSLEGGTYNEQFF. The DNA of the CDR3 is TGCGCCAGCAGCTTGGAGGGGGGGACCTACAATGAGCAGTTCTTC.